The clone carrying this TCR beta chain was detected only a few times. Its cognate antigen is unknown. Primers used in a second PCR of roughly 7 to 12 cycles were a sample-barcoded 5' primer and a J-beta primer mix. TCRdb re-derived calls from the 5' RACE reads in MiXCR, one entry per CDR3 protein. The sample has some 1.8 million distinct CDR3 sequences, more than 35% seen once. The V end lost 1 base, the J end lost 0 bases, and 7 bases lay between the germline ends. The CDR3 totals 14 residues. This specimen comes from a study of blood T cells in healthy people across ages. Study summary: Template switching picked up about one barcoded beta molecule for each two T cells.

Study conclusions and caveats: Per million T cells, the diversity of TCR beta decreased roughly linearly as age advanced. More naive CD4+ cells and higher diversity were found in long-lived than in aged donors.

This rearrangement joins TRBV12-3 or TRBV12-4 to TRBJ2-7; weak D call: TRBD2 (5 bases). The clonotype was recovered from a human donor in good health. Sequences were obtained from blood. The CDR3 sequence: CASSLEGDSYEQYF. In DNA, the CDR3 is TGTGCCAGCAGTTTAGAGGGAGACTCCTACGAGCAGTACTTC.